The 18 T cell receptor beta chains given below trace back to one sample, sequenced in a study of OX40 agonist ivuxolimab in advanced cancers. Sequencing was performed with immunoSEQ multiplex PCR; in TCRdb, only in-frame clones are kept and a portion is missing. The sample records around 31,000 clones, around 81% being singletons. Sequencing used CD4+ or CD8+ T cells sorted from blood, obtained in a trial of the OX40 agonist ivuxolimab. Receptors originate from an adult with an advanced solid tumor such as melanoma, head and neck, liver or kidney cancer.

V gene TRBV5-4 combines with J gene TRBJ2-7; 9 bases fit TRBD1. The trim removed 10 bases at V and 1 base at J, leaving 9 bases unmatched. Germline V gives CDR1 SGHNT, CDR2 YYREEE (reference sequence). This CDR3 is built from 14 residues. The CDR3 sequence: CAARPGQGSYEQYF. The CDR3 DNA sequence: TGTGCCGCCCGCCCGGGACAGGGTTCCTACGAGCAGTACTTC.

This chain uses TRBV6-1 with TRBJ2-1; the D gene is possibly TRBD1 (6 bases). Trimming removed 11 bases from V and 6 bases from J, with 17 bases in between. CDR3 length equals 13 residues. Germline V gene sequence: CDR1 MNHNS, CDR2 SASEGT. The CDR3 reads CAGRIRGGNEQFF. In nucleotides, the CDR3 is TGTGCCGGTCGGATCAGGGGCGGCAATGAGCAGTTCTTC.

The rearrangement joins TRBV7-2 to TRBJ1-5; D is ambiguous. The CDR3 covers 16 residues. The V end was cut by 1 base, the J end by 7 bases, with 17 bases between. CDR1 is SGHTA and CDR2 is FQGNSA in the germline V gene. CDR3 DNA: TGTGCCAGCAGCTTAGGTACAATAATCAGCAGGCAGCCCCAGCATTTT. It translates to CASSLGTIISRQPQHF.

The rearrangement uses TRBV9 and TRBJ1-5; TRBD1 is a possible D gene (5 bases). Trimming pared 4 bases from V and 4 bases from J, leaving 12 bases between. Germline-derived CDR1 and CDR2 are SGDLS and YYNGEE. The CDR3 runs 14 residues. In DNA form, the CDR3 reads TGTGCCAGCAGCACCTGGGACGGAAATCAGCCCCAGCATTTT. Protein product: CASSTWDGNQPQHF.

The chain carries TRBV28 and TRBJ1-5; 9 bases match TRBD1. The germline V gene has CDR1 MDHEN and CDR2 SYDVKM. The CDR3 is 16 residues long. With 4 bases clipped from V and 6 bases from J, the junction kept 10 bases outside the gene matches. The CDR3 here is CASSWEQGAPVQPQHF. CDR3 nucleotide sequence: TGTGCCAGCAGTTGGGAACAGGGGGCCCCGGTTCAGCCCCAGCATTTT.

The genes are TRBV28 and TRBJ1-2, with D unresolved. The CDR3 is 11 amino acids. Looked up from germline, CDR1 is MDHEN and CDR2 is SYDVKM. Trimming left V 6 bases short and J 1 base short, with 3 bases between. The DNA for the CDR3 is TGTGCCAGCAGGTATAACTATGGCTACACCTTC. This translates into CASRYNYGYTF.

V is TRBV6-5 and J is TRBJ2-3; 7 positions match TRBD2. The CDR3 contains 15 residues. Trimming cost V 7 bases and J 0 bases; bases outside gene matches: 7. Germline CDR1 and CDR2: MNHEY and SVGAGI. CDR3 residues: CASTGRGVSTDTQYF. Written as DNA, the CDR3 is TGTGCCAGCACCGGACGGGGGGTTAGCACAGATACGCAGTATTTT.

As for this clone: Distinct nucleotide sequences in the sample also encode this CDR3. The CDR3 sequence: CASSYRQNTGELFF. The CDR3 DNA is TGTGCCAGCAGTTACAGACAAAACACCGGGGAGCTGTTTTTT. The gene calls are TRBV6-5 and TRBJ2-2, with no clear D. V dropped 2 bases and J dropped 2 bases, with 6 bases sitting between them. Per germline, CDR1 MNHEY and CDR2 SVGAGI. The CDR3 has 14 residues.

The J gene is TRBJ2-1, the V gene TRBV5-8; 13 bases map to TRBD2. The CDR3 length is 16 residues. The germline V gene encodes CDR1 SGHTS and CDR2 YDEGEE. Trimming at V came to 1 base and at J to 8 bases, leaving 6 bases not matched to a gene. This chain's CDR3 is CASSLLGTSGVYEQFF. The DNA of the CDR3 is TGTGCCAGCAGCTTGCTCGGGACTAGCGGGGTCTATGAGCAGTTCTTC.

The CDR3 DNA follows: TGCAGTGCTAGAAGTCCCAGCGAGCAGTACTTC. Its translation: CSARSPSEQYF. The chain uses TRBV20-1 and TRBJ2-7; D is uncertain. The V gene's germline CDR1 is DFQATT and CDR2 SNEGSKA (reference sequence). The CDR3 length is 11 residues. Trimming pared 2 bases from V and 6 bases from J, leaving 8 bases between.

The CDR3 sequence: CASSLRGAADTQYF. CDR3 DNA sequence: TGTGCCAGCAGCTTAAGGGGGGCCGCAGATACGCAGTATTTT. V is TRBV7-6 and J is TRBJ2-3, with D possibly being TRBD1 or TRBD2 (6 bases each). This CDR3 contains 14 residues. Between the trimmed V and J ends, which lost 2 bases and 4 bases, there was a span of 10 bases. Germline CDR1 is SGHVS and CDR2 is FNYEAQ.

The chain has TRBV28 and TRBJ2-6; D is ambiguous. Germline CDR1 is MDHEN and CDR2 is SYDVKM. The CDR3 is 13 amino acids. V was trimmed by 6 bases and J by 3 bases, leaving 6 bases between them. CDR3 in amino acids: CASRRVGANVLTF. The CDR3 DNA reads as TGTGCCAGCAGAAGGGTTGGGGCCAACGTCCTGACTTTC.

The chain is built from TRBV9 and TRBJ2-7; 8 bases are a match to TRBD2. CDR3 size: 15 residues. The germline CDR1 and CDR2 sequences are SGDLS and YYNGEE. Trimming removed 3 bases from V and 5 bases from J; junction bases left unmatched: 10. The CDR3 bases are TGTGCCAGCAGCGCCGGCAGCGGGAGAATGAACGAGCAGTACTTC. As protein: CASSAGSGRMNEQYF.

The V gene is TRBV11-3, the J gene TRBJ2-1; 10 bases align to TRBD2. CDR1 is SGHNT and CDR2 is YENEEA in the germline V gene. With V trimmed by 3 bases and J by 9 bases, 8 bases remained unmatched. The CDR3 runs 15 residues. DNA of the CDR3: TGTGCCAGCAGCTTCTCACTAGCGGGGATGGGTGAGCAGTTCTTC. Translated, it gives CASSFSLAGMGEQFF.

CDR3 sequence: CASSKRGLANITQTEETQYF. The DNA of the CDR3 is TGTGCCAGCAGCAAGCGGGGACTAGCGAACATAACTCAAACGGAGGAGACCCAGTACTTC. The genes are TRBV21-1 and TRBJ2-5; the tabulated D call, TRBD2, remains unverified against the DNA. TRBV21-1 counts as a pseudogene. The CDR3 has 20 amino acids.

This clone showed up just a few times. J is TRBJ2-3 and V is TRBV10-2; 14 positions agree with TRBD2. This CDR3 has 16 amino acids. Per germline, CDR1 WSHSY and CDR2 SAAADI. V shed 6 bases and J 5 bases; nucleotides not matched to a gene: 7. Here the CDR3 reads CASSPRLAGGKDTQYF. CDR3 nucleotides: TGCGCCAGCAGCCCTAGACTAGCGGGAGGGAAAGATACGCAGTATTTT.

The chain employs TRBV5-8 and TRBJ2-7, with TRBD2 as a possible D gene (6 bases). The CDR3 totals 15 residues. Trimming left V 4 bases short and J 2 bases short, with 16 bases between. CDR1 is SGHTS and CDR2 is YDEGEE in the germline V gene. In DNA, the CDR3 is TGTGCCAGCAGCCCGAGGAGGGCAGGCGCCTACGAGCAGTACTTC. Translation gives CASSPRRAGAYEQYF. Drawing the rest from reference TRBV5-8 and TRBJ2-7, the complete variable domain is EAGVTQSPTHLIKTRGQQATLRCSPISGHTSVYWYQQALGLGLQFLLWYDEGEERNRGNFPPRFSGRQFPNYSSELNVNALELEDSALYLCASSPRRAGAYEQYFGPGTRLTVT.

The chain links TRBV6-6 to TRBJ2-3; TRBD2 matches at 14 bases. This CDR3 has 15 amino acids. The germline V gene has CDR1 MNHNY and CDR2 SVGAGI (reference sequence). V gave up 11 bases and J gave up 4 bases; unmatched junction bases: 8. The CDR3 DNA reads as TGTGCCTCCCGACTAGCGGGAGGGCAAGCAGATACGCAGTATTTT. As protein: CASRLAGGQADTQYF.